Shown below are 30 T cell receptor beta chains from a single sample sequenced in a study of identical twins. TCRdb recomputed calls from the 5' RACE reads with MiXCR, one row per CDR3 protein. The table includes 570,000 or so distinct CDR3 sequences, over 8.5% detected once. The same sample was also used in a study of yellow fever vaccine responses in identical twins.

The specimen was PBMCs. The receptors here all came from a woman between 18 and 29 years old in good health.

This clonotype has a count of ten or more. The chain has TRBV7-3 and TRBJ2-1, with 12 bases fitting TRBD2. This CDR3 is 15 amino acids long. Germline lookup yields CDR1 SGHTA and CDR2 FQGTGA. The V and J ends lost 5 bases and 7 bases, in that order; junction bases with no gene match: 6. CDR3 coding DNA: TGTGCCAGCAGCATTACTAGCGGGGGGCAGAATGAGCAGTTCTTC. Translating gives CASSITSGGQNEQFF.

This clonotype was observed a handful of times. This sequence joins TRBV27 and TRBJ2-1; 15 bases match TRBD2. After removal of 7 bases from V and 7 bases from J, the junction contained 8 bases not matched to a gene. Per the germline V gene, CDR1 is MNHEY and CDR2 is SMNVEV (reference sequence). The CDR3 loop spans 16 amino acids. The CDR3, as DNA: TGTGCCAGCACTAAACGAGGACTAGCGGGGGGGAATGAGCAGTTCTTC. Its protein product is CASTKRGLAGGNEQFF.

This clonotype was detected a few times. This chain links TRBV7-9 with TRBJ1-1, with D maybe TRBD1 (5 bases). Trimming took 2 bases from V and 0 from J, leaving 13 bases between them. The CDR3 contains 16 residues. Germline V lookup: CDR1 SEHNR, CDR2 FQNEAQ (reference sequence). The chain's CDR3 is CASSLNPGNMNTEAFF. The CDR3 coding sequence is TGTGCCAGCAGCTTAAATCCAGGGAACATGAACACTGAAGCTTTCTTT.

The J gene is TRBJ2-7, the V gene TRBV4-3, with no clear D. Germline CDR1 reads LGHNA; CDR2 reads YSLEER. The CDR3 covers 14 residues. Trimming pared 0 bases from V and 3 bases from J, leaving 9 bases between. CDR3 DNA: TGCGCCAGCAGCCAAGATGTTGGGGTCTACGAGCAGTACTTC. Residues: CASSQDVGVYEQYF.

The chain links TRBV12-3 or TRBV12-4 to TRBJ2-3; no reliable D call. V lost 7 bases, J lost 0 bases, and 8 bases lay in between. This CDR3 spans 13 amino acids. CDR3 region: CASTLQSTDTQYF. CDR3 coding DNA: TGTGCCAGCACCCTCCAGAGCACAGATACGCAGTATTTT.

This clonotype came up a few times. The rearrangement links TRBV6-5 to TRBJ2-1, with TRBD1 as a possible D gene (6 bases). The CDR3 spans 16 residues. The germline V gene has CDR1 MNHEY and CDR2 SVGAGI. The V gene lost 4 bases and the J gene lost 5 bases, with 18 bases spanning the gap. The CDR3 DNA is TGTGCCAGCAGTTCCGGACAGAGGAACTTCAACAATGAGCAGTTCTTC. Its translation is CASSSGQRNFNNEQFF.

This clonotype was found many times. The chain recombines TRBV20-1 with TRBJ2-5; 7 bases map to TRBD1. CDR3 size: 14 residues. The V and J ends lost 5 bases and 4 bases, in that order; junction bases with no gene match: 10. In germline, CDR1 is DFQATT, CDR2 SNEGSKA (reference sequence). CDR3 sequence: CSAPQPTGTETQYF. The CDR3 DNA sequence: TGCAGTGCTCCTCAGCCGACAGGGACAGAGACCCAGTACTTC.

This clonotype was counted only a few times. The chain is built from TRBV12-3 or TRBV12-4 and TRBJ2-5, with 12 bases matching TRBD2. The CDR3 contains 14 residues. The ends lost 6 bases at V and 7 bases at J; junction bases unmatched: 6. This CDR3 reads CASRTSGSLGTQYF. CDR3 in DNA: TGTGCCAGCAGGACTAGCGGGAGTCTCGGGACCCAGTACTTC.

Turning to this clonotype: With a much larger clone just one base away, this may be a read error. The chain employs TRBV20-1 and TRBJ2-2; D may be TRBD1 (5 bases). From germline, CDR1 is DFQATT and CDR2 SNEGSKA (reference sequence). The CDR3 is 15 amino acids. Here the CDR3 reads CSARQGSLNTEELFF. DNA of the CDR3: TGCAGTGCTAGACAGGGCAGCCTGAACACCGAGGAGCTGTTTTTT.

In this sample, this clonotype turned up many times. This sequence joins TRBV20-1 and TRBJ1-6, with TRBD1 matching over 9 bases. This CDR3 is 14 amino acids long. Germline CDR1 is DFQATT and CDR2 is SNEGSKA (reference sequence). V was clipped by 3 bases and J by 6 bases; unmatched bases: 3. The CDR3 reads CSASLQGANSPLHF. For the CDR3, the DNA is TGCAGTGCTAGCCTACAGGGGGCTAATTCACCCCTCCACTTT.

J is TRBJ2-1 and V is TRBV9; 8 positions match TRBD1. This CDR3 is built from 18 residues. Germline V CDR1 and CDR2: SGDLS, YYNGEE. V gave up 3 bases and J gave up 0 bases; unmatched junction bases: 11. CDR3 nucleotide sequence: TGTGCCAGCAGCGAACGTGACAGGGGCCGTAGCTCCTACAATGAGCAGTTCTTC. This gives the protein CASSERDRGRSSYNEQFF. The whole variable domain, filled in from reference TRBV9 and TRBJ2-1, reads DSGVTQTPKHLITATGQRVTLRCSPRSGDLSVYWYQQSLDQGLQFLIQYYNGEERAKGNILERFSAQQFPDLHSELNLSSLELGDSALYFCASSERDRGRSSYNEQFFGPGTRLTVL.

As DNA, the CDR3 is TGTGCCAGCAAGTTGGTGGGACTAGCGGGAGGTGATGAGCAGTTCTTC. Translated: CASKLVGLAGGDEQFF. V usage is TRBV7-8 and J usage is TRBJ2-1; TRBD2 agrees at 15 bases. The V gene end was trimmed by 7 bases and the J gene end by 8 bases; junction bases not matched to a gene: 9. Germline assignment: CDR1 SGHVS and CDR2 FQNEAQ. This CDR3 comprises 16 residues.

The sample holds a few counts of this clonotype. This sequence joins TRBV5-1 and TRBJ2-3; 7 positions agree with TRBD2. CDR1 and CDR2 (germline): SGHRS, YFSETQ. The CDR3 totals 17 residues. After removal of 4 bases from V and 4 bases from J, the junction contained 15 bases not matched to a gene. CDR3 nucleotide sequence: TGCGCCAGCAGCCCCGGGCGAGGGGAGGGGAGCGCAGATACGCAGTATTTT. Translating gives CASSPGRGEGSADTQYF. Combining the CDR3 with reference TRBV5-1 and TRBJ2-3 gives the whole variable domain KAGVTQTPRYLIKTRGQQVTLSCSPISGHRSVSWYQQTPGQGLQFLFEYFSETQRNKGNFPGRFSGRQFSNSRSEMNVSTLELGDSALYLCASSPGRGEGSADTQYFGPGTRLTVL.

V usage is TRBV6-1 and J usage is TRBJ2-7; D uncertain. Trimming removed 5 bases from V and 3 bases from J, with 11 bases in between. This CDR3 region has 13 residues. The V gene's germline CDR1 is MNHNS and CDR2 SASEGT. The CDR3 reads CASSKAWDYEQYF. CDR3 sequence (DNA): TGTGCCAGCAGTAAGGCGTGGGACTACGAGCAGTACTTC.

This clonotype came up many times. The chain is built from TRBV7-3 and TRBJ2-3, with TRBD2 as a possible D gene (7 bases). Trimming pared 5 bases from V and 5 bases from J, leaving 17 bases between. CDR3 length equals 15 residues. Germline values: CDR1 SGHTA, CDR2 FQGTGA. Written as DNA, the CDR3 is TGTGCCAGCAGCAGGTGGGGGGGCCAGAAAGATACGCAGTATTTT. The encoded protein is CASSRWGGQKDTQYF.

The chain links TRBV30 to TRBJ2-3, with TRBD2 matching over 7 bases. Germline assignment: CDR1 GTSNPN and CDR2 SVGIG (reference sequence). Unmatched junction bases numbered 4, after V lost 2 bases and J lost 11 bases. The CDR3 extends over 11 amino acids. The CDR3 reads CAWSLGLEQYF. The CDR3 nucleotides are TGTGCCTGGAGTCTAGGACTAGAGCAGTATTTT.

This clonotype was counted a few times. V is TRBV11-2 and J is TRBJ2-3; 8 bases are shared with TRBD2. The V segment lost 3 bases and the J segment 1 base; nucleotides outside the gene matches: 6. Germline CDR1 SGHAT, CDR2 FQNNGV. The CDR3 loop spans 16 amino acids. The CDR3 DNA reads as TGTGCCAGCAGCTTGAATAGCGGGGCCCGCACAGATACGCAGTATTTT. Protein product: CASSLNSGARTDTQYF.

This clonotype was found many times. The chain has TRBV3-1 and TRBJ2-5, with unresolved D. This CDR3 has 12 amino acids. With 1 base removed from V and 5 bases from J, the gap between germline ends came to 5 bases. The germline CDR1 and CDR2 sequences are LGHDT and YNNKEL (reference sequence). The CDR3 DNA reads TGTGCCAGCAGCCAAGGCAGTGAGACCCAGTACTTC. This gives the protein CASSQGSETQYF.

This chain uses TRBV6-1 with TRBJ2-1; D unclear. The CDR3 sequence is 14 residues long. V lost 7 bases to trimming and J lost 0 bases, with 10 bases between them. Germline CDR1 is MNHNS and CDR2 is SASEGT. The CDR3 DNA follows: TGTGCCAGCAAGGGCAGAGGCTCCTACAATGAGCAGTTCTTC. Its translation: CASKGRGSYNEQFF.

Only a few counts were recorded for this clonotype. The V and J genes are TRBV12-3 or TRBV12-4 and TRBJ2-5; D remains ambiguous. This CDR3 spans 13 amino acids. V dropped 6 bases and J dropped 7 bases, with 15 bases sitting between them. The DNA for the CDR3 is TGTGCCAGCAGAAATCGGACCTCGGGGACCCAGTACTTC. This gives the protein CASRNRTSGTQYF.

This clonotype was seen a handful of times. The genes are TRBV12-3 or TRBV12-4 and TRBJ2-3, with 10 bases fitting TRBD2. J lost 4 bases, V lost 3 bases, and 13 bases had no gene match. The CDR3 extends over 18 amino acids. The CDR3 sequence is CASSFITSGIGPSDTQYF. CDR3 nucleotide sequence: TGTGCCAGCAGTTTCATCACTAGCGGGATAGGGCCATCAGATACGCAGTATTTT.

This clonotype was picked up many times. The rearrangement links TRBV3-1 to TRBJ2-7; 8 positions match TRBD1. CDR1 is LGHDT and CDR2 is YNNKEL in the germline V gene (reference sequence). This CDR3 has 16 residues. V shed 0 bases, J shed 4 bases, and the junction held 8 bases outside the gene matches. The CDR3 sequence is CASSQDRRTGKYEQYF. The CDR3 nucleotides read TGTGCCAGCAGCCAAGATCGAAGGACAGGGAAATACGAGCAGTACTTC.

At least ten counts were recorded for this clonotype. J is TRBJ2-7 and V is TRBV12-3 or TRBV12-4, with D perhaps TRBD2 (5 bases). V lost 1 base and J 4 bases, leaving 8 bases between the germline ends. CDR3 size: 13 residues. The CDR3 region is CASSLGGEYEQYF. The CDR3 DNA reads TGTGCCAGCAGTTTAGGGGGAGAATACGAGCAGTACTTC.

In its sample, this clonotype was seen a few times. This chain links TRBV7-9 with TRBJ2-6; no definite D call. Trimming cost V 2 bases and J 0 bases, with 8 bases left between them. Per the germline V gene, CDR1 is SEHNR and CDR2 is FQNEAQ (reference sequence). The CDR3 has 16 residues. CDR3 region: CASSLIVGSGANVLTF. In DNA, the CDR3 is TGTGCCAGCAGCTTAATCGTCGGCTCTGGGGCCAACGTCCTGACTTTC.

The V and J genes are TRBV13 and TRBJ2-4; tentatively, D is TRBD1 or TRBD2 (7 bases each). CDR1 and CDR2 (germline): PRHDT, FYEKMQ (reference sequence). Trimming shortened V by 5 bases and J by 5 bases, and 10 bases separated the two germline ends. This CDR3 has 13 amino acids. CDR3 in amino acids: CASSQGGQNIQYF. DNA of the CDR3: TGTGCCAGCAGCCAGGGGGGGCAAAACATTCAGTACTTC.

The chain carries TRBV7-9 and TRBJ2-7; D uncertain. Germline values: CDR1 SEHNR, CDR2 FQNEAQ (reference sequence). There are 13 residues in the CDR3. Trimming removed 5 bases from V and 1 base from J, with 9 bases in between. CDR3 amino acids: CASSPSASYEQYF. In nucleotides, the CDR3 is TGTGCCAGCAGCCCCTCGGCATCCTACGAGCAGTACTTC.

The rearrangement links TRBV12-3 or TRBV12-4 to TRBJ2-1; TRBD1 matches 8 bases. The junction had 11 bases not matched to a gene; V was cut back by 3 bases and J by 10 bases. This CDR3 has 15 residues. The CDR3 DNA sequence: TGTGCCAGCAGTTTCAGCGCAGGGGGCGGCGGGGAGCAGTTCTTC. Protein product: CASSFSAGGGGEQFF.

This chain links TRBV9 with TRBJ1-1; D gene uncertain. V shed 4 bases and J shed 0 bases, with 13 bases lying between them. This CDR3 is 15 amino acids long. Germline V lookup: CDR1 SGDLS, CDR2 YYNGEE. CDR3 sequence (DNA): TGTGCCAGCAGCCCAACCCAAACCGTGAACACTGAAGCTTTCTTT. Residues: CASSPTQTVNTEAFF. Filled out from reference TRBV9 and TRBJ1-1, the complete variable domain reads DSGVTQTPKHLITATGQRVTLRCSPRSGDLSVYWYQQSLDQGLQFLIQYYNGEERAKGNILERFSAQQFPDLHSELNLSSLELGDSALYFCASSPTQTVNTEAFFGQGTRLTVV.

This clonotype was seen a handful of times. J is TRBJ2-2 and V is TRBV20-1; D possibly uses TRBD1 or TRBD2 (7 bases each). The CDR3 is made up of 15 amino acids. V lost 4 bases and J lost 3, with 15 bases in between. The germline V gene has CDR1 DFQATT and CDR2 SNEGSKA (reference sequence). CDR3 bases: TGCAGTGCTAAAACAGGGGCGGGAGACACCGGGGAGCTGTTTTTT. Protein sequence: CSAKTGAGDTGELFF.

This clonotype was counted between two and nine times. The J gene is TRBJ2-1, the V gene TRBV6-1, with TRBD2 matching over 15 bases. Germline lookup yields CDR1 MNHNS and CDR2 SASEGT. The ends lost 8 bases at V and 7 bases at J; junction bases unmatched: 15. The CDR3 is 18 residues long. CDR3 nucleotides: TGTGCCAGCGATTCTGGCAGGACTAGCGGGAGGGCTAAGAATGAGCAGTTCTTC. Translated, it gives CASDSGRTSGRAKNEQFF.